The T cell receptor (beta chain) described here comes from a study of cytomegalovirus exposure and HLA in healthy donors. Findings of the study overall: Most TCR sequences showed up rarely, but some public TCRs showed up in many donors. Under in vitro conditions, a few CMV-associated chains were confirmed as specific for CMV antigens.

Turning to this clone: Its target is unknown.

Germline V gene sequence: CDR1 SQVTM, CDR2 ANQGSEA. V lost 4 bases, J lost 9 bases, and 7 bases stayed unmatched. The length of the CDR3 is 13 residues. This PCR relied on a set of 60 Vbeta primers and 13 Jbeta primers. This table comes from immunoSEQ multiplex PCR, and its TCRdb copy is limited to in-frame clones, with some not included. Among 130,000 or so clones, around 75% were seen once, and the ten largest hold about 3.5%. The TCR sequence derives from a man aged 40-49 years in good health and CMV-seronegative. Material: PBMCs. V usage is TRBV29-1 and J usage is TRBJ2-1; 9 bases align to TRBD2. The CDR3 region is CSVAELAGGEQFF. CDR3 nucleotide sequence: TGCAGCGTTGCTGAACTAGCGGGTGGTGAGCAGTTCTTC.